The 12 T cell receptor beta chains listed next were all sequenced from one sample in a study of blood T cell repertoires in COVID-19. Sequencing was performed with immunoSEQ multiplex PCR; in TCRdb, only in-frame clones are kept and a portion is missing. The sample lists around 250,000 clones; around 86% were seen once. Material for sequencing was peripheral blood. The receptors originated from a man aged 40-49 years with active or convalescent COVID-19.

The rearrangement links TRBV5-1 to TRBJ1-1, with D maybe TRBD1 (5 bases). Trimming removed 4 bases at V and 5 bases at J, with 9 bases between. This CDR3 is 12 amino acids long. CDR1 is SGHRS, CDR2 YFSETQ, per germline. The CDR3 sequence: CASSIGGTEAFF. The DNA of the CDR3 is TGCGCCAGCAGCATCGGGGGGACTGAAGCTTTCTTT.

This chain joins TRBV24-1 and TRBJ1-2; TRBD1 matches at 11 bases. Germline trimming cut 3 bases from V and 7 bases from J; bases unmatched to any gene: 3. Looked up from germline, CDR1 is KGHDR and CDR2 is SFDVKD. This CDR3 is 14 amino acids long. CDR3 DNA sequence: TGTGCCACCAGTGATACCGGGACAGGGGGTGGCTACACCTTC. Protein: CATSDTGTGGGYTF.

This sequence joins TRBV5-1 and TRBJ2-5; 11 positions agree with TRBD1. The germline CDR1 and CDR2 sequences are SGHRS and YFSETQ. The CDR3 is made up of 14 amino acids. The V gene end was trimmed by 2 bases and the J gene end by 7 bases; junction bases not matched to a gene: 4. CDR3 in DNA: TGCGCCAGCAGCTTTGCCGGGACAGGGGGGACCCAGTACTTC. It specifies CASSFAGTGGTQYF.

The chain combines TRBV7-6 with TRBJ2-1; TRBD2 matches at 13 bases. J was trimmed by 8 bases and V by 6 bases; bases with no gene match: 7. The V gene's germline CDR1 is SGHVS and CDR2 FNYEAQ. The length of the CDR3 is 15 residues. The DNA for the CDR3 is TGTGCCAGCAGTTCTGGGACTAGCGGGATTTATGAGCAGTTCTTC. This gives the protein CASSSGTSGIYEQFF.

J is TRBJ2-6 and V is TRBV30; D may be TRBD1 (6 bases). Trimming left V 1 base short and J 0 bases short, with 13 bases between. This CDR3 spans 17 amino acids. Per the germline V gene, CDR1 is GTSNPN and CDR2 is SVGIG (reference sequence). The CDR3 DNA reads TGTGCCTGGAGTGGACAGGAGAATCTCTCTGGGGCCAACGTCCTGACTTTC. Protein product: CAWSGQENLSGANVLTF.

The chain employs TRBV10-1 and TRBJ2-3, with D maybe TRBD1 (5 bases). Trimming cost V 0 bases and J 13 bases, with 14 bases left between them. CDR3 length equals 13 residues. Germline loops: CDR1 WNHNN, CDR2 SYGVQD (reference sequence). CDR3: CASSESAALGEYF. The CDR3 DNA sequence: TGCGCCAGCAGTGAGTCAGCAGCGTTAGGGGAGTATTTT.

The V call is TRBV5-4, the J call TRBJ2-5; 7 positions agree with TRBD1. V was clipped by 0 bases and J by 4 bases; unmatched bases: 9. The CDR3 has 16 amino acids. Germline CDR1 is SGHNT and CDR2 is YYREEE (reference sequence). CDR3 DNA sequence: TGTGCCAGCAGCTTGGGCCCGGGACAGCTATTAGAGACCCAGTACTTC. It yields the protein CASSLGPGQLLETQYF.

The J gene is TRBJ1-4, the V gene TRBV2, with D possibly being TRBD1 (6 bases). Germline V gene lookup returns CDR1 SNHLY and CDR2 FYNNEI. The V and J ends lost 3 bases and 7 bases respectively, with 12 bases between them. This CDR3 contains 14 residues. CDR3 nucleotides: TGTGCCAGCAGTGACAGGGGTGGGAGTGAAAAACTGTTTTTT. Protein sequence: CASSDRGGSEKLFF.

The chain links TRBV5-1 to TRBJ2-5, with D possibly matching TRBD2 (5 bases). The V end was cut by 3 bases, the J end by 5 bases, with 14 bases between. Germline-derived CDR1 and CDR2 are SGHRS and YFSETQ. CDR3 length: 14 amino acids. The DNA for the CDR3 is TGCGCCAGCAGCTCCAGTCCGCGGGCGGAGACCCAGTACTTC. Amino acids: CASSSSPRAETQYF.

The chain employs TRBV9 and TRBJ1-6; TRBD1 might be the D (5 bases). Germline lookup yields CDR1 SGDLS and CDR2 YYNGEE. Trimming shortened V by 3 bases and J by 2 bases, and 12 bases separated the two germline ends. The CDR3 spans 16 residues. The CDR3: CASSGGTGAYNSPLHF. CDR3 in DNA: TGTGCCAGCAGCGGGGGGACGGGGGCCTATAATTCACCCCTCCACTTT.

The CDR3 region is CAWTGTGSYEQYF. The CDR3 DNA sequence: TGTGCCTGGACCGGGACAGGGTCGTACGAGCAGTACTTC. The chain is built from TRBV30 and TRBJ2-7; TRBD1 aligns across 9 bases. Trimming took 4 bases from V and 4 from J; bases not matched to a gene: 5. Germline V CDR1 and CDR2: GTSNPN, SVGIG (reference sequence). The CDR3 consists of 13 residues.

The chain is built from TRBV30 and TRBJ1-5, with TRBD1 matching 7 bases. The CDR3 extends over 15 amino acids. V shed 2 bases and J 2 bases; nucleotides not matched to a gene: 6. The germline CDR1 and CDR2 sequences are GTSNPN and SVGIG (reference sequence). The CDR3 region has the DNA TGTGCCTGGAGTCGAGGGGGCGTCGGCAATCAGCCCCAGCATTTT. This sequence encodes CAWSRGGVGNQPQHF.